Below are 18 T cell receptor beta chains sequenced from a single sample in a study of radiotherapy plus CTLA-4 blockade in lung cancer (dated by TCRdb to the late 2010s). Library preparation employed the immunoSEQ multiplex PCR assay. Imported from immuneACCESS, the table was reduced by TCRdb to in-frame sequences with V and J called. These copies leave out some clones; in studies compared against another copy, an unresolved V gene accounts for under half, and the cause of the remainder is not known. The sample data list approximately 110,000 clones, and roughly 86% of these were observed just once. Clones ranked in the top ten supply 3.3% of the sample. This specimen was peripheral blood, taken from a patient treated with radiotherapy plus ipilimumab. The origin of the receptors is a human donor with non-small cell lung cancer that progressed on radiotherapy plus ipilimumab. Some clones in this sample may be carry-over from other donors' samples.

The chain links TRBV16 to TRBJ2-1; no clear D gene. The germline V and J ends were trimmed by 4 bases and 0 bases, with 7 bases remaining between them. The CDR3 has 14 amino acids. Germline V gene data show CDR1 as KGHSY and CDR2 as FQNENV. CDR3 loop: CASSLGGSYNEQFF. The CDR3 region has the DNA TGTGCCAGCAGCCTGGGTGGCTCCTACAATGAGCAGTTCTTC.

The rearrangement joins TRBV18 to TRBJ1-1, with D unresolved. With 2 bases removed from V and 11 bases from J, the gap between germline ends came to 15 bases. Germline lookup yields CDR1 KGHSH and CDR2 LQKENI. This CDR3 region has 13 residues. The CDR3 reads CASSPNSANWAFF. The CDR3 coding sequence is TGTGCCAGCTCACCAAATTCGGCCAATTGGGCTTTCTTT.

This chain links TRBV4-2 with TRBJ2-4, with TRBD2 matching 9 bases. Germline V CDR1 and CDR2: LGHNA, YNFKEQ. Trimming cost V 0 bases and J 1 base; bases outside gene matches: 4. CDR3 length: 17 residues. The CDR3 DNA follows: TGTGCCAGCAGCCAAGAGGGCGGGGGGGCGGCCAAAAACATTCAGTACTTC. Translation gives CASSQEGGGAAKNIQYF.

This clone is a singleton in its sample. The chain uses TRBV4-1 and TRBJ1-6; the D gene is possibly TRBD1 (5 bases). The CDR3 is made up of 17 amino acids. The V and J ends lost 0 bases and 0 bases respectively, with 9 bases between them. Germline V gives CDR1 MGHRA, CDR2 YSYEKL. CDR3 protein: CASSQEGVGSYNSPLHF. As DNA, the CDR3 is TGCGCCAGCAGCCAAGAAGGGGTCGGCTCCTATAATTCACCCCTCCACTTT.

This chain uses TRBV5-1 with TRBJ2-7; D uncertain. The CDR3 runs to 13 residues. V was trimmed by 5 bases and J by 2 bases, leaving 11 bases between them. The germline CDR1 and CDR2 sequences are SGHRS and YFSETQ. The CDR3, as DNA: TGCGCCAGCAGTGTTGGGAACACCTACGAGCAGTACTTC. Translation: CASSVGNTYEQYF.

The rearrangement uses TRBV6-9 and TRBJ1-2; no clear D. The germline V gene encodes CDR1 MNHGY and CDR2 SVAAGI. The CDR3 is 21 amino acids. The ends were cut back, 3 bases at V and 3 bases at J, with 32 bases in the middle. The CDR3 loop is CASSYLEEGRPHNPPDYGYTF. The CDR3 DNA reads TGTGCCAGCAGTTACCTCGAGGAGGGTAGACCACACAACCCACCCGACTATGGCTACACCTTC.

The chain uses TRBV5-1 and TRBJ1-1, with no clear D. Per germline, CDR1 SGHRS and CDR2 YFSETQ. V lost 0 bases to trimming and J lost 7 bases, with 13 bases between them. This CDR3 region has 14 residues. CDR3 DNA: TGCGCCAGCAGCTTGGTGCAAGGGCAGGATGAAGCTTTCTTT. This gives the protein CASSLVQGQDEAFF.

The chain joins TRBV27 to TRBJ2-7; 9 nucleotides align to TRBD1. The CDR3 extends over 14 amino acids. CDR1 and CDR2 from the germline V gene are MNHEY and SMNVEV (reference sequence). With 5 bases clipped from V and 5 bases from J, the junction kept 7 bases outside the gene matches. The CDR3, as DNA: TGTGCCAGCAGTCTTCGGGACAGGGTGGACGAGCAGTACTTC. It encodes CASSLRDRVDEQYF.

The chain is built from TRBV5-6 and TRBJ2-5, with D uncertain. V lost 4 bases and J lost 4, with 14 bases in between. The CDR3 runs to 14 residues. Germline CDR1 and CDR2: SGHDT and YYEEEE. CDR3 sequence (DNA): TGTGCCAGCAGCCCGGTGGGCCCAAGAGAGACCCAGTACTTC. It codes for CASSPVGPRETQYF.

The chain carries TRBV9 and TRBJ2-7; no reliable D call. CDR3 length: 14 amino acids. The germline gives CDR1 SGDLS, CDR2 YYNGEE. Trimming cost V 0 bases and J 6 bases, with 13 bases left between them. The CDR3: CASSVGVGHSEQYF. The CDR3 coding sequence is TGTGCCAGCAGCGTAGGGGTAGGTCACAGCGAGCAGTACTTC.

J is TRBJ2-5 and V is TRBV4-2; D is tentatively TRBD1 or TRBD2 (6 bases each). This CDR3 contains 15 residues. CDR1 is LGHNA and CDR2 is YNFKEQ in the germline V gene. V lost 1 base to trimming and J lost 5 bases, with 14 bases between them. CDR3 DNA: TGTGCCAGCAGCCAAGGGGGGGCCCGCTTCGAGACCCAGTACTTC. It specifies CASSQGGARFETQYF.

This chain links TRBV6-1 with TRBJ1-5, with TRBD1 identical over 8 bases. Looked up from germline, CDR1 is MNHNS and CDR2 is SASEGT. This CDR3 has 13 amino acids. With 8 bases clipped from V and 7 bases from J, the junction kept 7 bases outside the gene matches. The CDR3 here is CASVTGERQPQHF. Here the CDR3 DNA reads TGTGCCAGCGTGACAGGGGAGAGACAGCCCCAGCATTTT.

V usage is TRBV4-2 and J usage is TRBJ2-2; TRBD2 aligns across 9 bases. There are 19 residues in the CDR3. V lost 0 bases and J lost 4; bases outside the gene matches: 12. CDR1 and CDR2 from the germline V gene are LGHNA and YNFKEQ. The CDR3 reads CASSQDLGRGGLGTGELFF. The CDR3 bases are TGTGCCAGCAGCCAAGATCTGGGGCGGGGGGGGCTGGGCACCGGGGAGCTGTTTTTT.

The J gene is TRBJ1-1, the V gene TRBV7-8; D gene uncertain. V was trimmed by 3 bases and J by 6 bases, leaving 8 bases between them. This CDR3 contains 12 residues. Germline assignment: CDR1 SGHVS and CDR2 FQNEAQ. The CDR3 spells CASSLLVSEAFF. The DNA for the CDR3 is TGTGCCAGCAGCTTGTTGGTATCTGAAGCTTTCTTT.

CDR3 in DNA: TGTGCCAGCAGCTTACCGGACAGGGAGGGATTCTACGAGCAGTACTTC. It is translated as CASSLPDREGFYEQYF. The chain links TRBV11-1 to TRBJ2-7, with D tentatively TRBD1 (8 bases). The ends were cut back, 2 bases at V and 3 bases at J, with 17 bases in the middle. CDR1 is SGHAT, CDR2 FQDESV, per germline (reference sequence). The CDR3 is 16 amino acids.

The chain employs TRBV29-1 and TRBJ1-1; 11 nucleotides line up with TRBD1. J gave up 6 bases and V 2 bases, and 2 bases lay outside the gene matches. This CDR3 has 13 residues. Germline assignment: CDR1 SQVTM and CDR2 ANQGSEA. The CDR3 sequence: CSVELGQGAEAFF. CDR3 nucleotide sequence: TGCAGCGTTGAATTGGGACAGGGGGCTGAAGCTTTCTTT.

The CDR3 spells CASSFGAGSYNEQFF. For the CDR3, the DNA is TGTGCCAGCAGTTTTGGCGCCGGTTCCTACAATGAGCAGTTCTTC. This chain uses TRBV28 with TRBJ2-1; no firm D call. The V gene's germline CDR1 is MDHEN and CDR2 SYDVKM. Trimming cost V 3 bases and J 1 base, with 10 bases left between them. This CDR3 is 15 amino acids long.

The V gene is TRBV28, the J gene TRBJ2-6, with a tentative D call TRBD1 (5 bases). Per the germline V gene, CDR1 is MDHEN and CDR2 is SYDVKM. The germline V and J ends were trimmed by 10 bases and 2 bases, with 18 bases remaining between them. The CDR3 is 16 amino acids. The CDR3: CAILRTQGTGANVLTF. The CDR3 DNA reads TGTGCCATCTTGCGAACCCAGGGAACTGGGGCCAACGTCCTGACTTTC.